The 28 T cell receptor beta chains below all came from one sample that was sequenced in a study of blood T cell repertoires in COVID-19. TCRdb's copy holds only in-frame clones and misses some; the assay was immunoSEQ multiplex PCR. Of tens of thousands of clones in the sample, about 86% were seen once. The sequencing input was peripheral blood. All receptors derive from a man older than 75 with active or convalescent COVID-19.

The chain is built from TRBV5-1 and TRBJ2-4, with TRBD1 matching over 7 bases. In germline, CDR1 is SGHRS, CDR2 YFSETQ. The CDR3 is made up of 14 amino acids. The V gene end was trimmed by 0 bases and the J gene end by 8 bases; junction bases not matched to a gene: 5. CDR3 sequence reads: CASSLAGTADIQYF. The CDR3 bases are TGCGCCAGCAGCTTGGCCGGGACAGCCGACATTCAGTACTTC.

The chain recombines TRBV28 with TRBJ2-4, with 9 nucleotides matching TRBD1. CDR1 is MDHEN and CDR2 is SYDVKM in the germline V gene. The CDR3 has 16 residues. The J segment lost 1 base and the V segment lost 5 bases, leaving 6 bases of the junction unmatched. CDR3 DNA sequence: TGTGCCAGCAGTCCACAGGGGGCGGGGGCCAAAAACATTCAGTACTTC. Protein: CASSPQGAGAKNIQYF.

The CDR3 loop is CASTLATGSSYNSPLHF. The CDR3 coding sequence is TGTGCCAGCACCCTGGCAACAGGGAGCTCCTATAATTCACCCCTCCACTTT. This chain uses TRBV2 with TRBJ1-6; D may be TRBD1 (6 bases). The CDR3 sequence is 17 residues long. Germline values: CDR1 SNHLY, CDR2 FYNNEI. Trimming stripped 7 bases from V and 0 bases from J, with 16 bases between. Drawing the rest from reference TRBV2 and TRBJ1-6, the complete variable domain is EPEVTQTPSHQVTQMGQEVILRCVPISNHLYFYWYRQILGQKVEFLVSFYNNEISEKSEIFDDQFSVERPDGSNFTLKIRSTKLEDSAMYFCASTLATGSSYNSPLHFGNGTRLTVT.

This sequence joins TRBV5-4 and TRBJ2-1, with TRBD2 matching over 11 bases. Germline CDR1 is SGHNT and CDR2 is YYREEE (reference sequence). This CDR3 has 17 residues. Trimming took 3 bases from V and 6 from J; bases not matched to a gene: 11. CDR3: CASSSRITSGSVNEQFF. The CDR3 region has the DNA TGTGCCAGCAGCTCTCGGATAACTAGCGGGAGTGTCAATGAGCAGTTCTTC.

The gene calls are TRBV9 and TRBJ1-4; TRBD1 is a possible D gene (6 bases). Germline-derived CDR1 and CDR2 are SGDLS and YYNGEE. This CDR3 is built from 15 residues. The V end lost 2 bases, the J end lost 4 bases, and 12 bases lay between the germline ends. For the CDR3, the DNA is TGTGCCAGCAGCGTCGGGGGGCGAAATAATGAAAAACTGTTTTTT. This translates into CASSVGGRNNEKLFF.

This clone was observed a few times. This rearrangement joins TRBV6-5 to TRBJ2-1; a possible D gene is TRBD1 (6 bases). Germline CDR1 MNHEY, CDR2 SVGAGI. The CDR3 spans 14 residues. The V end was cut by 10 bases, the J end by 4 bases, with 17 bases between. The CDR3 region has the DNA TGTGCCACCAGATACCAGGGGTCTTACAATGAGCAGTTCTTC. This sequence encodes CATRYQGSYNEQFF.

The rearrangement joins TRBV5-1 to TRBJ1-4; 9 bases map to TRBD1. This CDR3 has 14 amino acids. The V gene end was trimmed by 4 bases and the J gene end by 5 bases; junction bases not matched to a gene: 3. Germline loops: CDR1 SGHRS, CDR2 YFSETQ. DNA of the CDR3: TGCGCCAGCAGCCCCGGGACAGGGAATGAAAAACTGTTTTTT. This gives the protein CASSPGTGNEKLFF. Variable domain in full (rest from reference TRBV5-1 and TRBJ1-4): KAGVTQTPRYLIKTRGQQVTLSCSPISGHRSVSWYQQTPGQGLQFLFEYFSETQRNKGNFPGRFSGRQFSNSRSEMNVSTLELGDSALYLCASSPGTGNEKLFFGSGTQLSVL.

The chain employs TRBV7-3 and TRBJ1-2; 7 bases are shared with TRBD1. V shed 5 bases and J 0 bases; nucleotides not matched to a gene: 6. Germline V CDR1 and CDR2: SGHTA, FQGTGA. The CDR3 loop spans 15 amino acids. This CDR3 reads CASSPGTVANYGYTF. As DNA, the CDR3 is TGTGCCAGCAGCCCCGGGACAGTAGCTAACTATGGCTACACCTTC. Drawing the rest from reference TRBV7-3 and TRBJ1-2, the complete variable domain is GAGVSQTPSNKVTEKGKYVELRCDPISGHTALYWYRQSLGQGPEFLIYFQGTGAADDSGLPNDRFFAVRPEGSVSTLKIQRTERGDSAVYLCASSPGTVANYGYTFGSGTRLTVV.

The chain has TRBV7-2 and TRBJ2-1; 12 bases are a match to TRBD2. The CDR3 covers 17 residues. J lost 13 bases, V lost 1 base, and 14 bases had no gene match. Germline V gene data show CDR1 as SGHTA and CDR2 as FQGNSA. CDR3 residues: CASSLGGLASGRAFQFF. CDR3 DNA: TGTGCCAGCAGCTTAGGCGGACTGGCTAGCGGGAGGGCCTTCCAGTTCTTC.

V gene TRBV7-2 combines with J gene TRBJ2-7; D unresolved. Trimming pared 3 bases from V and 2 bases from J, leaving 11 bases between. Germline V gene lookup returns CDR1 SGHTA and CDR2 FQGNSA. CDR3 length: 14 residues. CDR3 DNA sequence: TGTGCCAGCAGCTTTTCGGTCGAACCCTACGAGCAGTACTTC. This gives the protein CASSFSVEPYEQYF.

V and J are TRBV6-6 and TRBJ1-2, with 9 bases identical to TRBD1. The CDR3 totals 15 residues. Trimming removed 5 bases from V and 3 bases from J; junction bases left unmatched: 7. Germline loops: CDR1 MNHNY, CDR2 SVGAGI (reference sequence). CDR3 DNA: TGTGCCAGCAGTCACACAGGGGGCTTTGACTATGGCTACACCTTC. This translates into CASSHTGGFDYGYTF.

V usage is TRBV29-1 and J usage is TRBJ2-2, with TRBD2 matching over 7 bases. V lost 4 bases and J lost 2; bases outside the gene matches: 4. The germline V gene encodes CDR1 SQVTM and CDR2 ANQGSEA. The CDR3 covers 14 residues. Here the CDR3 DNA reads TGCAGCGTTGCCCGGGACTATAACACCGGGGAGCTGTTTTTT. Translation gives CSVARDYNTGELFF.

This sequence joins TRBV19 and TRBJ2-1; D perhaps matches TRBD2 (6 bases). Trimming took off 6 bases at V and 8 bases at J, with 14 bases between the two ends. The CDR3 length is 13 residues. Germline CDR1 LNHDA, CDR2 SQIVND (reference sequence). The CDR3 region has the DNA TGTGCCAGTAGGGAGGGATTGGCGGATGAGCAGTTCTTC. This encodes CASREGLADEQFF.

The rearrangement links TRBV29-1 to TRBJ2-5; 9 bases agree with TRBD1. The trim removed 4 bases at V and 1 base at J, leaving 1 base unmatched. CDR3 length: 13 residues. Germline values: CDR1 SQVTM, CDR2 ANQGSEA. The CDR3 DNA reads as TGCAGCGTTGCACAGGGGGCCCAAGAGACCCAGTACTTC. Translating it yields CSVAQGAQETQYF.

The CDR3: CARGLGQGLSYNSPLHF. The CDR3 DNA is TGTGCCAGGGGCTTGGGACAGGGGCTCTCCTATAATTCACCCCTCCACTTT. J is TRBJ1-6 and V is TRBV13, with 10 bases matching TRBD1. CDR1 and CDR2 from the germline V gene are PRHDT and FYEKMQ (reference sequence). The CDR3 extends over 17 amino acids. V was pared by 9 bases and J by 0 bases, with 8 bases of the junction left unmatched. Looking up the rest from reference TRBV13 and TRBJ1-6 gives the full variable domain: AAGVIQSPRHLIKEKRETATLKCYPIPRHDTVYWYQQGPGQDPQFLISFYEKMQSDKGSIPDRFSAQQFSDYHSELNMSSLELGDSALYFCARGLGQGLSYNSPLHFGNGTRLTVT.

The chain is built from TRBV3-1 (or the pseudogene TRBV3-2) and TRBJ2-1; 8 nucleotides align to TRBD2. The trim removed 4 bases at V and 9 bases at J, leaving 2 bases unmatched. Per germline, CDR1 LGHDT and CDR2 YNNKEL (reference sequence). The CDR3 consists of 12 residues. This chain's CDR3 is CASSRAGGEQFF. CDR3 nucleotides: TGTGCCAGCAGCCGGGCGGGGGGTGAGCAGTTCTTC.

CDR3: CASSVTSGMIEQFF. The CDR3, as DNA: TGTGCCAGCAGTGTAACTAGCGGGATGATTGAGCAGTTCTTC. This chain uses TRBV2 with TRBJ2-1; TRBD2 aligns across 10 bases. The J segment lost 9 bases and the V segment lost 4 bases, leaving 6 bases of the junction unmatched. The CDR3 loop spans 14 amino acids. Looked up from germline, CDR1 is SNHLY and CDR2 is FYNNEI.

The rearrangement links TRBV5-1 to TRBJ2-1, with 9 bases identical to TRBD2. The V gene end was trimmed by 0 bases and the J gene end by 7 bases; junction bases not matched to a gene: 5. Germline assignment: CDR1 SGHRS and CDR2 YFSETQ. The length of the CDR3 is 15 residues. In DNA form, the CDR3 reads TGCGCCAGCAGCTTGGTAGCGGGAGAGGGAAATGAGCAGTTCTTC. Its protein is CASSLVAGEGNEQFF.

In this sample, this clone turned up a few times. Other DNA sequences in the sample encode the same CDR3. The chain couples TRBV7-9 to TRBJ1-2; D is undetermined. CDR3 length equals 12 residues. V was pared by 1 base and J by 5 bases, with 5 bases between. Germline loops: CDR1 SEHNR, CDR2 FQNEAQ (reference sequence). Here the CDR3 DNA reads TGTGCCAGCAGCTTAGGGGAGTATGGCTACACCTTC. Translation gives CASSLGEYGYTF.

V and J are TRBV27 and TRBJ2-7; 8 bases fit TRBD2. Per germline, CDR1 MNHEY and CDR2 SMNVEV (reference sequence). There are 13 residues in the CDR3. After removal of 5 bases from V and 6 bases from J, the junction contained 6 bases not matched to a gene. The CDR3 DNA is TGTGCCAGCAGTCTCGGGGGGGCAAGCGAGCAGTACTTC. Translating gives CASSLGGASEQYF.

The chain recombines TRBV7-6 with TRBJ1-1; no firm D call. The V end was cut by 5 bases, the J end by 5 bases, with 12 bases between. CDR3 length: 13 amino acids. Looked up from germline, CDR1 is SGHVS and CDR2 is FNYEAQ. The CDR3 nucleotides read TGTGCCAGCAGCCAGTCGGGGTGGACTGAAGCTTTCTTT. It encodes CASSQSGWTEAFF.

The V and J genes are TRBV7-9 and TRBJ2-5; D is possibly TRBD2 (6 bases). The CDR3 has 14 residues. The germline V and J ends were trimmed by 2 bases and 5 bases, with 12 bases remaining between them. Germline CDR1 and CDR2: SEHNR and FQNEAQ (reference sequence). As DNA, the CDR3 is TGTGCCAGCAGCTTAAGGGACTCTGGGGAGACCCAGTACTTC. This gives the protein CASSLRDSGETQYF.

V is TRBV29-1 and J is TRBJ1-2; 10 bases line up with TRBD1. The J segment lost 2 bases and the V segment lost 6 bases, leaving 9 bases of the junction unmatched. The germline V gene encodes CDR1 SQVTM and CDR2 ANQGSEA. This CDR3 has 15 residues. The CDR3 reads CSVDRDRGLNYGYTF. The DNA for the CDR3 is TGCAGCGTGGACCGGGACAGGGGCTTAAACTATGGCTACACCTTC.

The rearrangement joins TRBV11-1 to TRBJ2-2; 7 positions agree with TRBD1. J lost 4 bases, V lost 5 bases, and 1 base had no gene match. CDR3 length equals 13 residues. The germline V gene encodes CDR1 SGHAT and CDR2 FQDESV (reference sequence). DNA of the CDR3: TGTGCCAGCAGCCGGGACAGCACCGGGGAGCTGTTTTTT. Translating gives CASSRDSTGELFF.

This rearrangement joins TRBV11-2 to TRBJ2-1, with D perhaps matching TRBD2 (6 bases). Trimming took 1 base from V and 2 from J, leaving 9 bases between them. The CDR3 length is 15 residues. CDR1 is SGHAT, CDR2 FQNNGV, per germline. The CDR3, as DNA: TGTGCCAGCAGCTTAGGGGCGGGGACCTACAATGAGCAGTTCTTC. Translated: CASSLGAGTYNEQFF. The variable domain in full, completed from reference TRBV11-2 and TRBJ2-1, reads EAGVAQSPRYKIIEKRQSVAFWCNPISGHATLYWYQQILGQGPKLLIQFQNNGVVDDSQLPKDRFSAERLKGVDSTLKIQPAKLEDSAVYLCASSLGAGTYNEQFFGPGTRLTVL.

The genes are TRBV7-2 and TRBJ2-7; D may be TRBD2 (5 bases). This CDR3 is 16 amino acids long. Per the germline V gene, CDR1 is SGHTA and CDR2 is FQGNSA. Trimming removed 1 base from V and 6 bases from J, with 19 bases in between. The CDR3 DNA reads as TGTGCCAGCAGCTTAGATCCCCCACTAGTGTGGGGCGAGCAGTACTTC. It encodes CASSLDPPLVWGEQYF.

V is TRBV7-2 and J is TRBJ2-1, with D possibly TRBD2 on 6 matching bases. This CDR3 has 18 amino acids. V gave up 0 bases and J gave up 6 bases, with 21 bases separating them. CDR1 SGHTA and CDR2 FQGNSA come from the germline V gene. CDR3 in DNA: TGTGCCAGCAGCTTAGCCCGGCAAGCGTGGAGGGCAAGCAATGAGCAGTTCTTC. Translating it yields CASSLARQAWRASNEQFF.

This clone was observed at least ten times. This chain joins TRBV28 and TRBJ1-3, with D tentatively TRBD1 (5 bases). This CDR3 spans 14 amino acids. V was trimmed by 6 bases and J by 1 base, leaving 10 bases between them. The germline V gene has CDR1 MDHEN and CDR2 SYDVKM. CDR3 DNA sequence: TGTGCCAGCAGCCTGACAGCTTCTGGAAACACCATATATTTT. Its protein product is CASSLTASGNTIYF.